This TCR beta chain is from a study of blood T cell repertoires in COVID-19. Study information: Whether acute or convalescent, the COVID-19 samples came from the United States, Italy and Spain. Nucleic acid was either cDNA or gDNA, and it came from T cells, B-cell-depleted T cells, or PBMCs.

Authors' analysis steps: Reference gene primer amplification gave nucleated cell count estimates. TCRdb's table, derived via immunoSEQ multiplex PCR, lists solely in-frame clones and lacks some. From that table come the V and J calls and clone size; the DNA was used to work out D and trimming. The sample comprises about 73,000 clones, 75% to 90% of which are singletons, and roughly 2.5% rests with the top ten. This TCR was sampled from a man older than 75 with active or convalescent COVID-19. Source material: peripheral blood.

As DNA, the CDR3 is TGTGCCAGCGCCCAGACAGTGGTGAACTACAATGAGCAGTTCTTC. Protein: CASAQTVVNYNEQFF. J is TRBJ2-1 and V is TRBV6-5, with a possible D match to TRBD1 (5 bases). Germline V gives CDR1 MNHEY, CDR2 SVGAGI. Trimming stripped 8 bases from V and 3 bases from J, with 17 bases between. This CDR3 comprises 15 residues.